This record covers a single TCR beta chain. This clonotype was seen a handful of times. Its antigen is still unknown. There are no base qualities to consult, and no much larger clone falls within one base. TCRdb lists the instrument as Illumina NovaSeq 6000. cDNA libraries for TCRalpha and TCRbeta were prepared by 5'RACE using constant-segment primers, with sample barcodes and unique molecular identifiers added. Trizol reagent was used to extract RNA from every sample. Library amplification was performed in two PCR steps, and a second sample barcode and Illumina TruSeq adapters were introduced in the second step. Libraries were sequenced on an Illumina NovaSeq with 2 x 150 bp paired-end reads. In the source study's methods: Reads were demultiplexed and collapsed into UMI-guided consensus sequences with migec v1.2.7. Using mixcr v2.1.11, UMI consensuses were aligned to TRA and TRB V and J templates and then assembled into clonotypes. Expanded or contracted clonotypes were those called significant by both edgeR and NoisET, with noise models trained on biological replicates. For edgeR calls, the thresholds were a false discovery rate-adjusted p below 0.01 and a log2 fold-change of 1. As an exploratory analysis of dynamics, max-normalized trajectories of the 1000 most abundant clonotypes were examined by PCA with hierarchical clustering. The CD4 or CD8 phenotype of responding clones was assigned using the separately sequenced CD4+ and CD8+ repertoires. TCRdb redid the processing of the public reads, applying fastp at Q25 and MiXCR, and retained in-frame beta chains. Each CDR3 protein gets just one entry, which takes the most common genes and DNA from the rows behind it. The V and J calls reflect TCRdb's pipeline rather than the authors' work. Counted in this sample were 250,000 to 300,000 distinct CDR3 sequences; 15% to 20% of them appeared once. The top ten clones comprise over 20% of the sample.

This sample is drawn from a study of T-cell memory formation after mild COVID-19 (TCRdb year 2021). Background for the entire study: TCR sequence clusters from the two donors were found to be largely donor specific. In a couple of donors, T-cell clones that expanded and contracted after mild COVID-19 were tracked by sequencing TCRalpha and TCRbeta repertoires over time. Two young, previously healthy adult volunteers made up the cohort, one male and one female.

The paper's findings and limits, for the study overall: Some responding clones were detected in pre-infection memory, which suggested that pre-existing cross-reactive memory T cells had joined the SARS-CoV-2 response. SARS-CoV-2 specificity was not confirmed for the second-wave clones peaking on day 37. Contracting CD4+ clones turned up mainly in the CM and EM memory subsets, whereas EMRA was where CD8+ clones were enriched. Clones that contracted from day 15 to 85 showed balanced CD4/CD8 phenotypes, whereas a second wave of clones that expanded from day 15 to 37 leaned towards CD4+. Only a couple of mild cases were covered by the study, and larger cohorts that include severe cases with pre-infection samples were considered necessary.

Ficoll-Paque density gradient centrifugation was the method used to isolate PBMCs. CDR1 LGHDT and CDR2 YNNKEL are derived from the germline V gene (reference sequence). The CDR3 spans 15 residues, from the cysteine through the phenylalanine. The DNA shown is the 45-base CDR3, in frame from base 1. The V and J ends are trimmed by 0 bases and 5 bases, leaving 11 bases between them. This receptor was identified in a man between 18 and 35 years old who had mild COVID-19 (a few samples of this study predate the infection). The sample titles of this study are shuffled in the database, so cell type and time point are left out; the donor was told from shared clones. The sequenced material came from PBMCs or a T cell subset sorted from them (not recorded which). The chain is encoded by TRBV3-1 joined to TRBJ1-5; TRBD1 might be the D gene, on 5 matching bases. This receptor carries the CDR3 CASSQDAGLDQPQHF. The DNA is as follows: TGTGCCAGCAGCCAAGATGCAGGGCTGGATCAGCCCCAGCATTTT.